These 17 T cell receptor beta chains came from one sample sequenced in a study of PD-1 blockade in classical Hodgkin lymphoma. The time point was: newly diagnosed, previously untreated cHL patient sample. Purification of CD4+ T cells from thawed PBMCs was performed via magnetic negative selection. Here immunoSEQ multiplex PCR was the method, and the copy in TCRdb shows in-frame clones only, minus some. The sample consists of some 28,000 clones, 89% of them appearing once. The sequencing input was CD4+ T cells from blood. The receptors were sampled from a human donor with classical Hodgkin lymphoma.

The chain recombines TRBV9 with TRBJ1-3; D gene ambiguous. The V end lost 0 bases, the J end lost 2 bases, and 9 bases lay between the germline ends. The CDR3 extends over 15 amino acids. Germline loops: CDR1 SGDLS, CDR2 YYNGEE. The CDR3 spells CASSVGGVAGNTIYF. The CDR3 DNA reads TGTGCCAGCAGCGTAGGTGGAGTCGCTGGAAACACCATATATTTT.

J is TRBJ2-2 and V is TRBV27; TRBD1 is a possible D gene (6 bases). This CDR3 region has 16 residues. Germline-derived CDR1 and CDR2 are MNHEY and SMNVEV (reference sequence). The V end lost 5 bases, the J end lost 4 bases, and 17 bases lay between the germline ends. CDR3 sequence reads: CASSPGQRWSTGELFF. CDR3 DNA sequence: TGTGCCAGCAGTCCCGGACAGAGATGGAGCACCGGGGAGCTGTTTTTT.

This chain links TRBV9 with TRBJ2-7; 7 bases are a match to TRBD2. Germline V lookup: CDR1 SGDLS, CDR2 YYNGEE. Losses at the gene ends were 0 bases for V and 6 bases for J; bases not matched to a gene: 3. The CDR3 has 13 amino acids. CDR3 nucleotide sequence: TGTGCCAGCAGCGTAGCAAGCGGGACCGAGCAGTACTTC. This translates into CASSVASGTEQYF.

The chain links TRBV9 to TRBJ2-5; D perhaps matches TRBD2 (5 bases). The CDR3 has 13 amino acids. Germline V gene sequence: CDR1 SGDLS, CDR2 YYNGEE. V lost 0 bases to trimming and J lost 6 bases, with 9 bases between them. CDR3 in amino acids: CASSVVGGQTQYF. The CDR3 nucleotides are TGTGCCAGCAGCGTAGTGGGCGGGCAGACCCAGTACTTC.

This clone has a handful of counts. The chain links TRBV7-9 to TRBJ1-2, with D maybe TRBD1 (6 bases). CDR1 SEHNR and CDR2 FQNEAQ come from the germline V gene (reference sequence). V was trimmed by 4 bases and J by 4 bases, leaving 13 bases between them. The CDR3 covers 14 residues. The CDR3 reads CASSSGAVGYGYTF. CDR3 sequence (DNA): TGTGCCAGCAGCTCAGGGGCGGTGGGCTATGGCTACACCTTC.

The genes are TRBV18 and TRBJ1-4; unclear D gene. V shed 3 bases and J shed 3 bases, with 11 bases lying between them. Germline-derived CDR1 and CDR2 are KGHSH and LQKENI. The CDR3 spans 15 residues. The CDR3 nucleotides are TGTGCCAGCTCACCCCGGGGTGACGCTAATGAAAAACTGTTTTTT. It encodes CASSPRGDANEKLFF.

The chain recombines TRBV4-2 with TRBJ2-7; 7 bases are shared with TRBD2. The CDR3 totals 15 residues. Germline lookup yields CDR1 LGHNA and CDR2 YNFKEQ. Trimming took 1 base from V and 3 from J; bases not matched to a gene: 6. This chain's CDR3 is CASSQGYAGVYEQYF. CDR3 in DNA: TGTGCCAGCAGCCAAGGGTACGCGGGGGTCTACGAGCAGTACTTC.

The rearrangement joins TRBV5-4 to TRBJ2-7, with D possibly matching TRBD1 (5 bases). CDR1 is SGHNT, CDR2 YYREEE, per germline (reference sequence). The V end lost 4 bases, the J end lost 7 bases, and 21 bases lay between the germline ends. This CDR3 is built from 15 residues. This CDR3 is CASSPKGASLEEQYF. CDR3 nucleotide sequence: TGTGCCAGCAGCCCGAAAGGGGCCTCCTTGGAGGAGCAGTACTTC.

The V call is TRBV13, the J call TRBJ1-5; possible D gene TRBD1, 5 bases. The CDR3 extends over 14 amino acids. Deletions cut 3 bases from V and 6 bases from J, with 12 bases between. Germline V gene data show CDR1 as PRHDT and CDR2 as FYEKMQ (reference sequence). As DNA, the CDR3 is TGTGCCAGCAGCTTGGGGGGGAGGAGTCAGCCCCAGCATTTT. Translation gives CASSLGGRSQPQHF.

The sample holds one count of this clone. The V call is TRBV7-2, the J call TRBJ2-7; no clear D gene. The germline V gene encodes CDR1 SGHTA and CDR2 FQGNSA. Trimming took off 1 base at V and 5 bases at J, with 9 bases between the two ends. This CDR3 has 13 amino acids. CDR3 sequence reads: CASSLGQINEQYF. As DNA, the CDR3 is TGTGCCAGCAGCTTAGGGCAGATCAACGAGCAGTACTTC.

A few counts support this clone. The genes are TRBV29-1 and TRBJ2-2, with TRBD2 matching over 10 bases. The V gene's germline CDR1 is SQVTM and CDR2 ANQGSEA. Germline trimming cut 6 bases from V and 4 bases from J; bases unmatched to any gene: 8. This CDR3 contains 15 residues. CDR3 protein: CSVRGAGGPTGELFF. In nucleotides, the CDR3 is TGCAGCGTACGGGGAGCGGGAGGGCCCACCGGGGAGCTGTTTTTT.

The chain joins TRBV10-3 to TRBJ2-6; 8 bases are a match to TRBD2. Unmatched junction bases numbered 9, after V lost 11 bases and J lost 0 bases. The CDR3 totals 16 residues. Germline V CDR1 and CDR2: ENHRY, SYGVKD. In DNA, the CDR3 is TGTGCCCCCGCGGGGGGACCAGACTCTGGGGCCAACGTCCTGACTTTC. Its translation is CAPAGGPDSGANVLTF.

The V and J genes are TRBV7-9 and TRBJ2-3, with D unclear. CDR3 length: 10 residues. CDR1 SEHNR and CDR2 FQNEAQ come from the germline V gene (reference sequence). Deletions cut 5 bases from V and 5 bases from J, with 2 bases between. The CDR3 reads CASSRDTQYF. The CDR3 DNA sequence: TGTGCCAGCAGCCGAGATACGCAGTATTTT. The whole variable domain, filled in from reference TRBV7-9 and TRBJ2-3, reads DTGVSQNPRHKITKRGQNVTFRCDPISEHNRLYWYRQTLGQGPEFLTYFQNEAQLEKSRLLSDRFSAERPKGSFSTLEIQRTEQGDSAMYLCASSRDTQYFGPGTRLTVL.

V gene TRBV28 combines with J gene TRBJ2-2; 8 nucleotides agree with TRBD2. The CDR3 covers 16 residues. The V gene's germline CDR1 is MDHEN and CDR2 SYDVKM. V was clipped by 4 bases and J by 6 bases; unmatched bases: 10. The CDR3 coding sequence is TGTGCCAGCAGTTCGGGAGTAGCGGGACGGGCCGGGGAGCTGTTTTTT. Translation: CASSSGVAGRAGELFF.

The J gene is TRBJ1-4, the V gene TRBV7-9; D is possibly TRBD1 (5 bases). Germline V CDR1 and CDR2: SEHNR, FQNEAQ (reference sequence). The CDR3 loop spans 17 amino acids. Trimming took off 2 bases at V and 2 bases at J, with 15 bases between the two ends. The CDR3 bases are TGTGCCAGCAGCTTAAGGGCAGGGATCGACACTAATGAAAAACTGTTTTTT. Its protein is CASSLRAGIDTNEKLFF.

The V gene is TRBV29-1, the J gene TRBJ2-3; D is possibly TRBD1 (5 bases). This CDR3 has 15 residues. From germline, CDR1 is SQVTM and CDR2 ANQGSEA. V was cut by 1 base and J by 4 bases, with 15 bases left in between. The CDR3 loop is CSVEGTQGRPDTQYF. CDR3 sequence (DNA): TGCAGCGTTGAAGGGACCCAGGGAAGGCCAGATACGCAGTATTTT.

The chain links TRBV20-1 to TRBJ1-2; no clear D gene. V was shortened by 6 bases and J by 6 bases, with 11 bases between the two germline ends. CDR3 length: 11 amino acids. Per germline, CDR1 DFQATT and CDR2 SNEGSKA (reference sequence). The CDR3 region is CSALGGNGYTF. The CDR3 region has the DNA TGCAGTGCGTTGGGAGGGAATGGCTACACCTTC.